This record covers a single T cell receptor beta chain. This record belongs to a study of blood T cell repertoires in COVID-19. Produced via immunoSEQ multiplex PCR; TCRdb's table is partial and in-frame only. This table holds about 180,000 clones, about 82% found once. The ends lost 6 bases at V and 4 bases at J; junction bases unmatched: 27. The length of the CDR3 is 21 residues. CDR1 and CDR2 from the germline V gene are MDHEN and SYDVKM. The chain carries TRBV28 and TRBJ1-2; TRBD1 matches 9 bases. Sequences were obtained from PBMCs or T cells enriched from blood (not recorded which). This sequence was found in a young woman who had recovered from COVID-19. This chain's CDR3 is CASSVLIITDRGKGGIYGYTF. The DNA of the CDR3 is TGTGCCAGCAGCGTTCTAATTATTACGGACAGGGGAAAGGGGGGAATCTATGGCTACACCTTC.